Each of the 25 T cell receptor beta chains below was sequenced from the same sample in a study of blood T cells in healthy people across ages (dated by TCRdb to about 2015). Preparation of the library involved 5' RACE. Sequencing took place on an Illumina HiSeq 2500. The second PCR ran for roughly 7 to 12 cycles and used a J-beta primer mix along with a sample-barcoded 5' primer. TCRdb applied fastp at Q25 and MiXCR to the public reads, then kept only in-frame beta chains. A single entry per CDR3 protein holds the most common genes and DNA from its merged rows. This sample is represented by hundreds of thousands of distinct CDR3 sequences; about a fifth of them were singletons. The ten largest clones add up to about 20% of the sample. The sequencing sample was made of blood. All receptors derive from a man in his 70s in good health.

This clonotype turned up a few times. Written as DNA, the CDR3 is TGCAGTGCTAGATCCCACGAGACCGACAGGGCGGTTAGCAATCAGCCCCAGCATTTT. It is translated as CSARSHETDRAVSNQPQHF. The V call is TRBV20-1, the J call TRBJ1-5; TRBD1 matches at 7 bases. V lost 2 bases and J lost 0; bases outside the gene matches: 16. CDR3 length: 19 amino acids. Germline loops: CDR1 DFQATT, CDR2 SNEGSKA (reference sequence).

The chain uses TRBV5-1 and TRBJ1-2; unclear D gene. Between the trimmed V and J ends, which lost 2 bases and 3 bases, there was a span of 11 bases. The germline V gene encodes CDR1 SGHRS and CDR2 YFSETQ. The CDR3 is 14 residues long. CDR3 residues: CASSFEDVDYGYTF. CDR3 DNA: TGCGCCAGCAGCTTCGAGGATGTCGACTATGGCTACACCTTC.

The CDR3 sequence is CASSHGRDTQYF. Written as DNA, the CDR3 is TGTGCCAGCAGCCATGGCAGAGATACGCAGTATTTT. The rearrangement uses TRBV3-1 and TRBJ2-3; D gene uncertain. V lost 3 bases, J lost 5 bases, and 6 bases lay in between. The CDR3 is made up of 12 amino acids. Germline assignment: CDR1 LGHDT and CDR2 YNNKEL (reference sequence).

This clonotype turned up a few times. The chain couples TRBV7-6 to TRBJ2-6; TRBD2 might be the D (6 bases). The germline CDR1 and CDR2 sequences are SGHVS and FNYEAQ. Trimming stripped 3 bases from V and 0 bases from J, with 12 bases between. This CDR3 has 17 amino acids. The CDR3 protein is CASSFFAGFSGANVLTF. The CDR3 nucleotides are TGTGCCAGCAGCTTTTTCGCGGGGTTCTCTGGGGCCAACGTCCTGACTTTC.

Many counts were recorded for this clonotype. The J gene is TRBJ2-7, the V gene TRBV7-8; TRBD1 is a possible D gene (5 bases). V lost 6 bases to trimming and J lost 2 bases, with 11 bases between them. The CDR3 sequence is 13 residues long. CDR1 and CDR2 from the germline V gene are SGHVS and FQNEAQ. In DNA, the CDR3 is TGTGCCAGCAGTTTGGCAGGGACCTACGAGCAGTACGTC. Translating it yields CASSLAGTYEQYV.

Concerning this clonotype: This clone may be a read error of a much larger clone one base away. The chain carries TRBV12-3 or TRBV12-4 and TRBJ2-5; D is unclear. This CDR3 contains 13 residues. Trimming removed 1 base at V and 5 bases at J, with 8 bases between. This CDR3 is CASSLGSWETQYF. The CDR3 bases are TGTGCCAGCAGTTTAGGTTCGTGGGAGACCCAGTACTTC.

The chain combines TRBV6-5 with TRBJ2-7; weak D call: TRBD2 (5 bases). Deletions cut 6 bases from V and 2 bases from J, with 11 bases between. Germline lookup yields CDR1 MNHEY and CDR2 SVGAGI. The CDR3 has 13 residues. For the CDR3, the DNA is TGTGCCAGCAGGGCTGACGGGACCTACGAGCAGTACGTC. It is translated as CASRADGTYEQYV.

V usage is TRBV25-1 and J usage is TRBJ2-3, with 11 bases identical to TRBD2. Per the germline V gene, CDR1 is MGHDK and CDR2 is SYGVNS. The junction had 6 bases not matched to a gene; V was cut back by 2 bases and J by 5 bases. The CDR3 has 16 residues. The CDR3 is CASSEHSGGAGDTQYF. For the CDR3, the DNA is TGTGCCAGCAGTGAACATAGCGGGGGGGCGGGAGATACGCAGTATTTT.

The chain couples TRBV7-3 to TRBJ2-5; 8 bases line up with TRBD1. The J call is doubtful: the DNA matches TRBJ2-1 better. Germline V gives CDR1 SGHTA, CDR2 FQGTGA. CDR3 length: 18 residues. CDR3 loop: CASSLIPRGPGFYNEQFF. CDR3 nucleotide sequence: TGTGCCAGCAGCCTAATCCCCAGGGGGCCGGGGTTTTACAATGAGCAGTTCTTC.

The V gene is TRBV5-4, the J gene TRBJ1-1; D gene ambiguous. Germline-derived CDR1 and CDR2 are SGHNT and YYREEE (reference sequence). The CDR3 covers 14 residues. V lost 2 bases and J lost 3, with 11 bases in between. CDR3: CASSFGLKDTEAFF. Written as DNA, the CDR3 is TGTGCCAGCAGCTTTGGACTGAAGGACACTGAAGCTTTCTTT.

This clonotype showed up just a few times. The CDR3 sequence: CATRVSGANVLTF. DNA for the CDR3: TGTGCCACCCGGGTCTCTGGGGCCAACGTCCTGACTTTC. This chain connects TRBV7-9 to TRBJ2-6; D gene uncertain. CDR3 length: 13 residues. Germline CDR1 reads SEHNR; CDR2 reads FQNEAQ (reference sequence). The V end lost 10 bases, the J end lost 0 bases, and 7 bases lay between the germline ends.

This clonotype has only a few counts. The chain has TRBV11-2 and TRBJ2-4; D is undetermined. Deletions cut 4 bases from V and 0 bases from J, with 13 bases between. This CDR3 region has 16 residues. Germline CDR1 SGHAT, CDR2 FQNNGV. The CDR3 DNA reads TGTGCCAGCAGCTCTATCGAACGCGGAGCCAAAAACATTCAGTACTTC. As protein: CASSSIERGAKNIQYF.

The chain recombines TRBV7-8 with TRBJ2-1; D is uncertain. Germline V gives CDR1 SGHVS, CDR2 FQNEAQ. This CDR3 contains 11 residues. Trimming took 5 bases from V and 9 from J, leaving 8 bases between them. CDR3 sequence reads: CASSAFAEQFF. The DNA of the CDR3 is TGTGCCAGCAGCGCGTTCGCTGAGCAGTTCTTC.

The V and J genes are TRBV5-1 and TRBJ2-2; D is perhaps TRBD1 (6 bases). Germline CDR1 reads SGHRS; CDR2 reads YFSETQ. The CDR3 loop spans 16 amino acids. Trimming took 2 bases from V and 0 from J, leaving 11 bases between them. CDR3 DNA sequence: TGCGCCAGCAGCTTACAGGGATTAACGAACACCGGGGAGCTGTTTTTT. As protein: CASSLQGLTNTGELFF.

The chain joins TRBV7-9 to TRBJ2-6; TRBD1 agrees at 10 bases. From germline, CDR1 is SEHNR and CDR2 FQNEAQ (reference sequence). The length of the CDR3 is 17 residues. Unmatched junction bases numbered 5, after V lost 6 bases and J lost 0 bases. The CDR3 DNA reads as TGTGCCAGCAGTGGGACAGGGGTCCTCTCTGGGGCCAACGTCCTGACTTTC. Its protein product is CASSGTGVLSGANVLTF.

The chain has TRBV6-5 and TRBJ1-1; no clear D. Trimming stripped 8 bases from V and 0 bases from J, with 10 bases between. This CDR3 spans 13 amino acids. Germline loops: CDR1 MNHEY, CDR2 SVGAGI. CDR3 nucleotides: TGTGCCAGCGCTAGGACTGTGAACACTGAAGCTTTCTTT. This encodes CASARTVNTEAFF.

In this sample, this clonotype turned up a few times. Compared with germline, one end of the junction differs, possibly owing to a read error. The V and J genes are TRBV20-1 and TRBJ2-3, with D uncertain. This CDR3 has 16 amino acids. Germline V gives CDR1 DFQATT, CDR2 SNEGSKA (reference sequence). CDR3 coding DNA: TGCAGCGCTAGAGAAGGACCATGGGCGAGCACAGATACGCAGTATTTT. Protein product: CSAREGPWASTDTQYF.

The chain combines TRBV11-1 with TRBJ2-4, with D tentatively TRBD1 (6 bases). Trimming took 4 bases from V and 7 from J, leaving 14 bases between them. Germline V CDR1 and CDR2: SGHAT, FQDESV (reference sequence). The CDR3 covers 14 residues. CDR3 DNA sequence: TGTGCCAGCAGCTCACAGGGATGGGAGAACATTCAGTACTTC. Protein sequence: CASSSQGWENIQYF.

The V and J genes are TRBV4-3 and TRBJ2-3; D call uncertain. CDR3 size: 15 residues. Trimming removed 0 bases at V and 9 bases at J, with 16 bases between. Per germline, CDR1 LGHNA and CDR2 YSLEER. CDR3: CASSQDRFLTWTQYF. The CDR3 DNA is TGCGCCAGCAGCCAAGATAGGTTTTTGACCTGGACGCAGTATTTT.

The table lists this clonotype with many counts. The chain couples TRBV20-1 to TRBJ2-1, with D unclear. V was cut by 0 bases and J by 9 bases, with 6 bases left in between. Germline-derived CDR1 and CDR2 are DFQATT and SNEGSKA (reference sequence). CDR3 length: 11 residues. CDR3 DNA sequence: TGCAGTGCTAGAGACTTTGGTGAGCAGTTCTTC. This sequence encodes CSARDFGEQFF.

In this sample, this clonotype turned up a few times. V gene TRBV12-3 or TRBV12-4 combines with J gene TRBJ1-5, with D unresolved. The CDR3 loop spans 15 amino acids. Deletions cut 3 bases from V and 1 base from J, with 10 bases between. The CDR3 loop is CASSLSRASNQPQHF. The CDR3 nucleotides read TGTGCCAGCAGTTTGAGCCGGGCCAGCAATCAGCCCCAGCATTTT.

To note about this clonotype: Its ends do not fully match the called genes, so a read error is possible. The chain recombines TRBV7-9 with TRBJ1-2; D is uncertain. Per germline, CDR1 SEHNR and CDR2 FQNEAQ (reference sequence). This CDR3 has 12 residues. CDR3 in DNA: TGTGCCGGCAGCTTTGGGGTGGATGGCTACACCTTC. It yields the protein CAGSFGVDGYTF. Supplemented by reference TRBV7-9 and TRBJ1-2, the full variable domain reads DTGVSQNPRHKITKRGQNVTFRCDPISEHNRLYWYRQTLGQGPEFLTYFQNEAQLEKSRLLSDRFSAERPKGSFSTLEIQRTEQGDSAMYLCAGSFGVDGYTFGSGTRLTVV.

This clonotype was seen a few times. The V call is TRBV28, the J call TRBJ1-1; 7 positions agree with TRBD1. The germline V gene encodes CDR1 MDHEN and CDR2 SYDVKM. V was clipped by 5 bases and J by 11 bases; unmatched bases: 11. The CDR3 runs to 13 residues. The CDR3 is CASSLGTALGAFF. DNA of the CDR3: TGTGCCAGCAGTCTCGGGACAGCCCTTGGGGCTTTCTTT.

In its sample, this clonotype was seen a few times. The rearrangement joins TRBV7-9 to TRBJ2-1; no clear D. The CDR3 sequence is 15 residues long. The ends were cut back, 0 bases at V and 5 bases at J, with 11 bases in the middle. Germline CDR1 SEHNR, CDR2 FQNEAQ (reference sequence). This CDR3 is CASSLARTDNNEQFF. DNA of the CDR3: TGTGCCAGCAGCTTAGCAAGGACGGATAACAATGAGCAGTTCTTC.

There are a few counts of this clonotype. This chain links TRBV20-1 with TRBJ2-3, with TRBD2 identical over 7 bases. The V and J ends lost 2 bases and 1 base, in that order; junction bases with no gene match: 15. Germline V lookup: CDR1 DFQATT, CDR2 SNEGSKA (reference sequence). The CDR3 totals 18 residues. The DNA of the CDR3 is TGCAGTGCTAGAACGACGGCGGGAGAATGGTATGGCACAGATACGCAGTATTTT. Translated, it gives CSARTTAGEWYGTDTQYF.